The 28 T cell receptor beta chains presented below share a single source sample, sequenced in a study of blood T cell repertoires in COVID-19. Sequencing was performed with immunoSEQ multiplex PCR; in TCRdb, only in-frame clones are kept and a portion is missing. This sample has about 160,000 clones, with roughly 85% found just once. The specimen sequenced was peripheral blood. The receptors here all came from a human donor with acute or convalescent COVID-19. The donor label of this sample is uncertain.

The V call is TRBV25-1, the J call TRBJ2-1; D unresolved. The CDR3 is 15 amino acids. CDR1 and CDR2 (germline): MGHDK, SYGVNS. Deletions cut 8 bases from V and 6 bases from J, with 20 bases between. The CDR3 DNA follows: TGTGCCAGCGGCCTCCAGGTTGCCCAGACCAATGAGCAGTTCTTC. Protein: CASGLQVAQTNEQFF.

This chain uses TRBV6-6 with TRBJ1-1; 9 bases are shared with TRBD1. The germline gives CDR1 MNHNY, CDR2 SVGAGI (reference sequence). The V segment lost 6 bases and the J segment 2 bases; nucleotides outside the gene matches: 4. The CDR3 has 14 amino acids. This chain's CDR3 is CASRPQGANTEAFF. The CDR3 coding sequence is TGTGCCAGCAGGCCACAGGGGGCAAACACTGAAGCTTTCTTT.

The gene calls are TRBV3-1 (or the pseudogene TRBV3-2) and TRBJ1-5; no clear D gene. This CDR3 region has 14 residues. Per the germline V gene, CDR1 is LGHDT and CDR2 is YNNKEL (reference sequence). Trimming shortened V by 5 bases and J by 6 bases, and 14 bases separated the two germline ends. CDR3 nucleotides: TGTGCCAGCAGCAGCCGGGGTGGAAGTCAGCCCCAGCATTTT. It specifies CASSSRGGSQPQHF.

CDR3 sequence reads: CASSYSRPQGGMRSNQPQHF. The DNA of the CDR3 is TGTGCCAGCAGTTACTCGCGCCCTCAGGGGGGTATGAGGAGCAATCAGCCCCAGCATTTT. This chain links TRBV6-2 or TRBV6-3 with TRBJ1-5, with TRBD1 matching 7 bases. The germline CDR1 and CDR2 sequences are MNHEY and SVGEGT. CDR3 size: 20 residues. The trim removed 0 bases at V and 1 base at J, leaving 15 bases unmatched.

This chain joins TRBV14 and TRBJ2-7, with 8 bases matching TRBD2. The CDR3 loop spans 14 amino acids. V lost 6 bases to trimming and J lost 2 bases; unmatched junction nucleotides: 6. The germline gives CDR1 SGHDN, CDR2 FVKESK. The CDR3 protein is CASRRFGGAYEQYF. DNA for the CDR3: TGTGCCAGCAGACGTTTCGGGGGGGCCTACGAGCAGTACTTC.

In the case of this clone: The CDR3 does not close with the conserved phenylalanine or tryptophan, likely indicating a read error. The DNA is left out, because the CDR3 cannot be placed on it with certainty; the CDR3 is given as TCRdb lists it. This chain joins TRBV29-1 and TRBJ2-3; the table's D gene call, TRBD2, was not cross checked with the DNA. Termini included, the CDR3 measures 10 amino acids. The V gene's germline CDR1 is SQVTM and CDR2 ANQGSEA. The CDR3 protein is CSVVGPSAGI.

V and J are TRBV7-2 and TRBJ1-1; maybe TRBD1 (5 bases). The CDR3 spans 14 residues. The germline gives CDR1 SGHTA, CDR2 FQGNSA. Deletions cut 5 bases from V and 2 bases from J, with 12 bases between. The CDR3 spells CASSTLQGNTEAFF. The CDR3 DNA reads as TGTGCCAGCAGCACCCTGCAGGGAAACACTGAAGCTTTCTTT.

This chain uses TRBV28 with TRBJ2-7, with D possibly TRBD1 on 5 matching bases. The germline gives CDR1 MDHEN, CDR2 SYDVKM. This CDR3 has 18 residues. V was cut by 5 bases and J by 2 bases, with 25 bases left in between. DNA for the CDR3: TGTGCCAGCAGTGGACCCCCTGGGGCTGCAGGAACCCCCTACGAGCAGTACTTC. It translates to CASSGPPGAAGTPYEQYF.

V usage is TRBV2 and J usage is TRBJ1-5, with 7 nucleotides matching TRBD1. Unmatched junction bases numbered 6, after V lost 4 bases and J lost 3 bases. This CDR3 contains 15 residues. Germline lookup yields CDR1 SNHLY and CDR2 FYNNEI. CDR3 loop: CASSAGQVHNQPQHF. In DNA form, the CDR3 reads TGTGCCAGCAGTGCTGGACAGGTCCACAATCAGCCCCAGCATTTT.

The chain joins TRBV29-1 to TRBJ1-3; D not resolved. CDR1 is SQVTM and CDR2 is ANQGSEA in the germline V gene. CDR3 size: 12 residues. V dropped 7 bases and J dropped 0 bases, with 7 bases sitting between them. The CDR3 here is CSAANSGNTIYF. CDR3 sequence (DNA): TGCAGCGCCGCTAACTCTGGAAACACCATATATTTT.

A remark on this clone: This same CDR3 is encoded by further DNA sequences in the sample. This chain connects TRBV6-1 to TRBJ1-2; TRBD1 aligns across 8 bases. V gave up 2 bases and J gave up 2 bases; unmatched junction bases: 1. CDR3 length: 14 residues. CDR1 is MNHNS and CDR2 is SASEGT in the germline V gene. CDR3 region: CASSERTGNYGYTF. DNA of the CDR3: TGTGCCAGCAGTGAACGGACAGGGAACTATGGCTACACCTTC.

The chain has TRBV28 and TRBJ1-1; D call uncertain. The CDR3 contains 14 residues. Per germline, CDR1 MDHEN and CDR2 SYDVKM. V was pared by 4 bases and J by 5 bases, with 14 bases between. Here the CDR3 reads CASSSPVGVTEAFF. CDR3 bases: TGTGCCAGCAGTTCCCCGGTCGGGGTAACTGAAGCTTTCTTT.

The rearrangement joins TRBV19 to TRBJ2-2; tentative D call: TRBD1 (7 bases). Germline-derived CDR1 and CDR2 are LNHDA and SQIVND (reference sequence). V was trimmed by 3 bases and J by 4 bases, leaving 15 bases between them. The CDR3 contains 16 residues. CDR3 residues: CASSIRQGGLTGELFF. Written as DNA, the CDR3 is TGTGCCAGTAGTATCCGCCAGGGGGGCCTCACCGGGGAGCTGTTTTTT.

This clone was recorded only once. This chain links TRBV9 with TRBJ2-7; D possibly corresponds to TRBD2 (5 bases). The germline V and J ends were trimmed by 4 bases and 0 bases, with 14 bases remaining between them. The CDR3 has 15 amino acids. Germline V gives CDR1 SGDLS, CDR2 YYNGEE. In DNA form, the CDR3 reads TGTGCCAGCAGCCCCAGCTCGGGGAGCTCCTACGAGCAGTACTTC. This encodes CASSPSSGSSYEQYF.

V gene TRBV7-3 combines with J gene TRBJ2-2, with D maybe TRBD2 (5 bases). This CDR3 region has 15 residues. V lost 3 bases to trimming and J lost 5 bases, with 13 bases between them. Germline V gene data show CDR1 as SGHTA and CDR2 as FQGTGA. CDR3 DNA sequence: TGTGCCAGCAGCTTTGAGGGAAGAGGGACCGGGGAGCTGTTTTTT. This codes for CASSFEGRGTGELFF.

This clone was counted a single time. The rearrangement joins TRBV6-5 to TRBJ1-6; possible D gene TRBD1, 6 bases. Germline V gene lookup returns CDR1 MNHEY and CDR2 SVGAGI. This CDR3 comprises 15 residues. V shed 2 bases and J shed 4 bases, with 9 bases lying between them. The CDR3 nucleotides read TGTGCCAGCAGTTACGGGACAAATTATAATTCACCCCTCCACTTT. Protein sequence: CASSYGTNYNSPLHF.

This clone appeared a few times. This chain links TRBV7-9 with TRBJ1-5; the D is unclear. CDR1 is SEHNR and CDR2 is FQNEAQ in the germline V gene (reference sequence). The CDR3 loop spans 14 amino acids. V dropped 5 bases and J dropped 11 bases, with 19 bases sitting between them. CDR3 coding DNA: TGTGCCAGCAGCAAGAGCGGAGCAGAACGAGCCCAGCATTTT. It is translated as CASSKSGAERAQHF.

The V and J genes are TRBV5-6 and TRBJ1-1, with a weak D call TRBD1 (6 bases). Germline V CDR1 and CDR2: SGHDT, YYEEEE. The CDR3 sequence is 16 residues long. Trimming removed 4 bases from V and 4 bases from J, with 20 bases in between. CDR3 nucleotide sequence: TGTGCCAGCAGCCCTACAGGGAACCCTTTGGGCACTGAAGCTTTCTTT. This encodes CASSPTGNPLGTEAFF.

The chain links TRBV7-2 to TRBJ2-6; TRBD2 agrees at 10 bases. Germline assignment: CDR1 SGHTA and CDR2 FQGNSA. The V segment lost 1 base and the J segment 2 bases; nucleotides outside the gene matches: 2. The CDR3 extends over 17 amino acids. CDR3 residues: CASSLGSGGAGANVLTF. The DNA of the CDR3 is TGTGCCAGCAGCTTAGGCAGCGGGGGGGCTGGGGCCAACGTCCTGACTTTC.

This sequence joins TRBV7-7 and TRBJ1-3, with D perhaps TRBD1 (5 bases). Germline V gene sequence: CDR1 SSHAT, CDR2 FNYEAQ (reference sequence). The CDR3 sequence is 13 residues long. V was trimmed by 5 bases and J by 7 bases, leaving 12 bases between them. Here the CDR3 reads CASSPARGNTIYF. The CDR3 DNA follows: TGTGCCAGCAGCCCCGCAAGGGGTAACACCATATATTTT.

This clone was seen just once. The chain is built from TRBV12-3 or TRBV12-4 and TRBJ1-1; no firm D call. V was clipped by 4 bases and J by 10 bases, with 13 bases between them. The CDR3 is 12 amino acids. CDR3 in amino acids: CASSYSRGLAFF. In nucleotides, the CDR3 is TGTGCCAGCAGTTACAGTCGAGGGTTAGCTTTCTTT.

V gene TRBV11-3 combines with J gene TRBJ2-3; 14 bases agree with TRBD2. The V gene end was trimmed by 5 bases and the J gene end by 3 bases; junction bases not matched to a gene: 4. The length of the CDR3 is 16 residues. Looked up from germline, CDR1 is SGHNT and CDR2 is YENEEA. CDR3 residues: CASSPRLAGGTDTQYF. The CDR3 DNA reads as TGTGCCAGCAGCCCCCGACTAGCGGGGGGGACAGATACGCAGTATTTT.

The rearrangement links TRBV5-1 to TRBJ1-1; D gene ambiguous. V lost 1 base and J lost 1, with 11 bases in between. Germline V gene lookup returns CDR1 SGHRS and CDR2 YFSETQ. CDR3 length equals 15 residues. CDR3 bases: TGCGCCAGCAGCTTGTCGGGGATGGGGAACACTGAAGCTTTCTTT. Amino acids: CASSLSGMGNTEAFF.

This clone has just one count. V gene TRBV6-2 or TRBV6-3 combines with J gene TRBJ1-5, with D perhaps matching TRBD1 (5 bases). V was shortened by 0 bases and J by 2 bases, with 14 bases between the two germline ends. The CDR3 runs 17 residues. CDR1 MNHEY and CDR2 SVGEGT come from the germline V gene. CDR3 protein: CASSYSSGGSGNQPQHF. CDR3 coding DNA: TGTGCCAGCAGTTACTCGAGTGGGGGGTCGGGCAATCAGCCCCAGCATTTT.

V and J are TRBV6-5 and TRBJ1-6, with 10 bases fitting TRBD1. V shed 2 bases, J shed 6 bases, and the junction held 4 bases outside the gene matches. There are 16 residues in the CDR3. Germline assignment: CDR1 MNHEY and CDR2 SVGAGI. CDR3 nucleotide sequence: TGTGCCAGCAGTTACGGAGGGGACAGGGGTAATTCACCCCTCCACTTT. The encoded protein is CASSYGGDRGNSPLHF.

This clone showed up just once. Written as DNA, the CDR3 is TGTGCCAGCAGCTTGTCCGGGACAGGGGGTTACGAGCAGTACTTC. This sequence encodes CASSLSGTGGYEQYF. This chain uses TRBV11-3 with TRBJ2-7, with TRBD1 identical over 11 bases. There are 15 residues in the CDR3. Germline assignment: CDR1 SGHNT and CDR2 YENEEA. V lost 3 bases, J lost 4 bases, and 5 bases stayed unmatched.

The V call is TRBV7-9, the J call TRBJ1-6; perhaps TRBD1 as D (5 bases). This CDR3 spans 13 amino acids. Deletions cut 5 bases from V and 10 bases from J, with 12 bases between. Germline CDR1 reads SEHNR; CDR2 reads FQNEAQ (reference sequence). The CDR3 loop reads CASSRGGKSPLHF. The CDR3 nucleotides are TGTGCCAGCAGCCGGGGGGGTAAATCACCCCTCCACTTT. The whole variable domain, filled in from reference TRBV7-9 and TRBJ1-6, reads DTGVSQNPRHKITKRGQNVTFRCDPISEHNRLYWYRQTLGQGPEFLTYFQNEAQLEKSRLLSDRFSAERPKGSFSTLEIQRTEQGDSAMYLCASSRGGKSPLHFGNGTRLTVT.

This clone was observed once. The chain couples TRBV7-9 to TRBJ2-1, with 9 bases lining up with TRBD2. CDR1 SEHNR and CDR2 FQNEAQ come from the germline V gene (reference sequence). The CDR3 is 18 residues long. The V segment lost 6 bases and the J segment 1 base; nucleotides outside the gene matches: 13. Here the CDR3 DNA reads TGTGCCAGCAGAAACGGGGGCGGGGGGGCCGGTTCCTACAATGAGCAGTTCTTC. Translation gives CASRNGGGGAGSYNEQFF.